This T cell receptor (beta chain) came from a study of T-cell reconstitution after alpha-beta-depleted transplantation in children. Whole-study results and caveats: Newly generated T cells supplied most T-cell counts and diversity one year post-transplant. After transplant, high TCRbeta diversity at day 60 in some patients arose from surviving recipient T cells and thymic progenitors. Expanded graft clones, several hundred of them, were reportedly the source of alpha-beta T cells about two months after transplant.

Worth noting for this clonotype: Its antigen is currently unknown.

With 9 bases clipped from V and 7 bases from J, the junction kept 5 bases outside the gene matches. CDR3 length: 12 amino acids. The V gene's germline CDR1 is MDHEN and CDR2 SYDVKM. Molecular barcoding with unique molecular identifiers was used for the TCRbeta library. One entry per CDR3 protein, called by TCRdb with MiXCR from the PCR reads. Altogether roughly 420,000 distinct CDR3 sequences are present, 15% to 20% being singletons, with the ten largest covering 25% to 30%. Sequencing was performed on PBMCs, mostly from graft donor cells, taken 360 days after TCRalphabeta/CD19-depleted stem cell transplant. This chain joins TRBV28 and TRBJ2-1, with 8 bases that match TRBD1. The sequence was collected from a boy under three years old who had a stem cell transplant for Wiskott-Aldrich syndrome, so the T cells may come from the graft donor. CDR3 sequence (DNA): TGTGCCAGTACAGGGGGGAGAAATGAGCAGTTCTTC. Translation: CASTGGRNEQFF.